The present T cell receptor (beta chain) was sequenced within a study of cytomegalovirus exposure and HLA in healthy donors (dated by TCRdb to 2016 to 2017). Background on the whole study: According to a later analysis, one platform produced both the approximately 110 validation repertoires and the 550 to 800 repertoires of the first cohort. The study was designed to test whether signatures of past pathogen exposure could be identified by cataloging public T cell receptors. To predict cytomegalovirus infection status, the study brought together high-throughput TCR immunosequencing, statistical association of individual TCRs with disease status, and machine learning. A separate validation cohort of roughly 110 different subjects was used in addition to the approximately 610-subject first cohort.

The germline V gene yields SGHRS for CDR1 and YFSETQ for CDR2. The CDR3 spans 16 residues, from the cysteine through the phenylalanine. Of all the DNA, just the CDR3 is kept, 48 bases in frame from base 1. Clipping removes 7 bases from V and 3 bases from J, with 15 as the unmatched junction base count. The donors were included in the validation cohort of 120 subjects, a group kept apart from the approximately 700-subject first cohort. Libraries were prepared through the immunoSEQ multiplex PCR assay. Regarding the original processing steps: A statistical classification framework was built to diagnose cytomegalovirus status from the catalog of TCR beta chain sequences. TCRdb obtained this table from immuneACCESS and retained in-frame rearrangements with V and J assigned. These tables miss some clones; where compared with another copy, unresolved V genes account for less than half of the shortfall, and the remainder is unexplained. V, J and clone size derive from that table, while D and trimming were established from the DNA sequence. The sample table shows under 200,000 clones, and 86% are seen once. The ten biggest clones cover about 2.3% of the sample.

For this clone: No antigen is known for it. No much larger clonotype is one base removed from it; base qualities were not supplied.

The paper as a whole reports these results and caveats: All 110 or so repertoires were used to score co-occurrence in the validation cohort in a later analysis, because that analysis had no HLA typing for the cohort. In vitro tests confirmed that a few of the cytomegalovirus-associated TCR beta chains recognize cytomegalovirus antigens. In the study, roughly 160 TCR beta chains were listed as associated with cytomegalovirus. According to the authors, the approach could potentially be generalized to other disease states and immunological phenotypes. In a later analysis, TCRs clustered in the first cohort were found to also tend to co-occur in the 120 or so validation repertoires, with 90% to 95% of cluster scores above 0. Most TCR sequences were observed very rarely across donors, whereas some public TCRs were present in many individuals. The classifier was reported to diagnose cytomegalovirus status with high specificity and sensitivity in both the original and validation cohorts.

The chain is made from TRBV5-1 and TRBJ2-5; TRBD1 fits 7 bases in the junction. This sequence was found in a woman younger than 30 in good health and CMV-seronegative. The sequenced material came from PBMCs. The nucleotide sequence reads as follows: TGCGCCAGCGCCCCTACCGGGACAGTCTATGAAGAGACCCAGTACTTC. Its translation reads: CASAPTGTVYEETQYF.